One sample yielded the 32 T cell receptor beta chains listed below, sequenced in a study of cytomegalovirus exposure and HLA in healthy donors. Researchers ran the PCR with 60 Vbeta and 13 Jbeta primers. Sequencing was performed with immunoSEQ multiplex PCR; in TCRdb, only in-frame clones are kept and a portion is missing. The table lists some 160,000 clones, 76% of them singletons. Sequenced: PBMCs. These receptors originate from a woman in her 40s in good health and CMV-seronegative.

This chain uses TRBV7-8 with TRBJ2-1, with 8 positions matching TRBD1. V lost 0 bases to trimming and J lost 2 bases; unmatched junction nucleotides: 9. The CDR3 spans 18 residues. The V gene's germline CDR1 is SGHVS and CDR2 FQNEAQ. The CDR3 reads CASSLARLPGQAYNEQFF. The CDR3 DNA reads as TGTGCCAGCAGCTTAGCTCGACTCCCGGGACAGGCCTACAATGAGCAGTTCTTC.

The rearrangement joins TRBV7-8 to TRBJ1-1, with 7 bases aligning to TRBD1. J gave up 0 bases and V 5 bases, and 12 bases lay outside the gene matches. The germline V gene encodes CDR1 SGHVS and CDR2 FQNEAQ. This CDR3 has 17 amino acids. CDR3 region: CASSAGTANLLNTEAFF. The CDR3 bases are TGTGCCAGCAGCGCCGGGACAGCGAACCTCCTGAACACTGAAGCTTTCTTT.

There are a few counts of this clone. The chain combines TRBV27 with TRBJ2-7; D unclear. Germline assignment: CDR1 MNHEY and CDR2 SMNVEV (reference sequence). Trimming shortened V by 6 bases and J by 6 bases, and 15 bases separated the two germline ends. CDR3 length: 13 residues. CDR3 in DNA: TGTGCCAGCAGCCAAACCCCCGGGTTCGAGCAGTACTTC. It specifies CASSQTPGFEQYF.

The chain combines TRBV21-1 with TRBJ2-3; TRBD1 reflects the table's D call only, with no check against the DNA. TRBV21-1 is recorded as a pseudogene. CDR3 length equals 16 residues. The CDR3 DNA is TGTGCCAGCAGCGCAATGGGCAGGGGACGCACAGATACGCAGTATTTT. Translating gives CASSAMGRGRTDTQYF.

V is TRBV11-3 and J is TRBJ2-3; D is unresolved. V was shortened by 2 bases and J by 4 bases, with 4 bases between the two germline ends. From germline, CDR1 is SGHNT and CDR2 YENEEA. This CDR3 has 12 residues. CDR3 sequence (DNA): TGTGCCAGCAGCTTATCATCAGATACGCAGTATTTT. Amino acid sequence: CASSLSSDTQYF. Full variable domain (outside the CDR3, taken from reference TRBV11-3 and TRBJ2-3): EAGVVQSPRYKIIEKKQPVAFWCNPISGHNTLYWYLQNLGQGPELLIRYENEEAVDDSQLPKDRFSAERLKGVDSTLKIQPAELGDSAVYLCASSLSSDTQYFGPGTRLTVL.

With regard to this clone: Other DNA sequences within the sample encode an identical CDR3. This sequence joins TRBV5-1 and TRBJ2-5; TRBD2 matches 7 bases. The trim removed 4 bases at V and 5 bases at J, leaving 11 bases unmatched. Germline CDR1 and CDR2: SGHRS and YFSETQ. The CDR3 consists of 15 residues. The CDR3 DNA follows: TGCGCCAGCAGCAGACTTGCGGGAGCCGGGGAGACCCAGTACTTC. This translates into CASSRLAGAGETQYF.

The chain uses TRBV18 and TRBJ1-1; D is unclear. Trimming removed 1 base at V and 1 base at J, with 13 bases between. The CDR3 sequence is 16 residues long. The V gene's germline CDR1 is KGHSH and CDR2 LQKENI. This CDR3 is CASSPRSGDTNTEAFF. CDR3 DNA sequence: TGTGCCAGCTCACCACGGTCAGGTGATACGAACACTGAAGCTTTCTTT.

This clone was counted a few times. The V call is TRBV30, the J call TRBJ1-1; TRBD1 agrees at 8 bases. CDR3 length: 15 residues. In germline, CDR1 is GTSNPN, CDR2 SVGIG (reference sequence). Trimming removed 2 bases from V and 7 bases from J; junction bases left unmatched: 12. The CDR3 region has the DNA TGTGCCTGGAGTACATCGAGACAGGGGAAGAATGAAGCTTTCTTT. It specifies CAWSTSRQGKNEAFF.

The V gene is TRBV5-1, the J gene TRBJ2-3, with TRBD2 identical over 10 bases. The CDR3 is made up of 16 amino acids. V shed 3 bases and J 0 bases; nucleotides not matched to a gene: 4. The germline gives CDR1 SGHRS, CDR2 YFSETQ. The CDR3 sequence: CASSSGLADSTDTQYF. The CDR3 DNA sequence: TGCGCCAGCAGCTCCGGACTAGCGGACAGCACAGATACGCAGTATTTT.

The chain combines TRBV2 with TRBJ1-1, with 9 bases matching TRBD1. This CDR3 contains 14 residues. V lost 7 bases to trimming and J lost 6 bases; unmatched junction nucleotides: 9. Germline V gene lookup returns CDR1 SNHLY and CDR2 FYNNEI. The CDR3: CASNLDRGRAEAFF. In DNA form, the CDR3 reads TGTGCCAGCAACTTGGACAGGGGTCGGGCTGAAGCTTTCTTT.

This clone was observed a few times. The chain has TRBV28 and TRBJ1-1; D is unclear. The CDR3 has 14 residues. The germline V and J ends were trimmed by 2 bases and 1 base, with 8 bases remaining between them. The germline gives CDR1 MDHEN, CDR2 SYDVKM. CDR3 loop: CASSLLVPNTEAFF. CDR3 bases: TGTGCCAGCAGTTTACTCGTCCCGAACACTGAAGCTTTCTTT.

The J gene is TRBJ2-7, the V gene TRBV13; D not resolved. CDR1 is PRHDT, CDR2 FYEKMQ, per germline (reference sequence). V lost 2 bases and J lost 4, with 12 bases in between. The CDR3 loop spans 14 amino acids. The CDR3 loop is CASSLQLGRYEQYF. CDR3 nucleotide sequence: TGTGCCAGCAGCTTACAGCTGGGCAGGTACGAGCAGTACTTC.

CDR3 nucleotides: TGTGCCAGCTTGAAAGACCGGGACAGAGGAGGAAGTGAAGCTTTCTTT. Amino acids: CASLKDRDRGGSEAFF. The chain joins TRBV18 to TRBJ1-1; 7 nucleotides match TRBD1. Per the germline V gene, CDR1 is KGHSH and CDR2 is LQKENI. Germline trimming cut 7 bases from V and 7 bases from J; bases unmatched to any gene: 18. This CDR3 contains 16 residues.

V gene TRBV7-8 combines with J gene TRBJ1-4; the D gene is possibly TRBD1 (5 bases). Germline V gene sequence: CDR1 SGHVS, CDR2 FQNEAQ. Trimming left V 4 bases short and J 7 bases short, with 19 bases between. This CDR3 comprises 16 residues. CDR3 bases: TGTGCCAGCAGCTCCCAGGGTTGGGCCGGGAGTGAAAAACTGTTTTTT. Amino acid sequence: CASSSQGWAGSEKLFF.

This clone came up a few times. The chain is built from TRBV14 and TRBJ2-3; D is unclear. V lost 1 base, J lost 4 bases, and 6 bases lay in between. Per the germline V gene, CDR1 is SGHDN and CDR2 is FVKESK. This CDR3 spans 13 amino acids. CDR3 nucleotide sequence: TGTGCCAGCAGCCAAGTTCATCCAGATACGCAGTATTTT. This gives the protein CASSQVHPDTQYF.

This clone occurred a few times. This chain uses TRBV19 with TRBJ1-2; tentative D call: TRBD1 (6 bases). From germline, CDR1 is LNHDA and CDR2 SQIVND (reference sequence). The CDR3 extends over 13 amino acids. V dropped 9 bases and J dropped 8 bases, with 19 bases sitting between them. This CDR3 is CASLGRGKEGYTF. CDR3 coding DNA: TGTGCCAGCCTAGGGAGGGGGAAGGAGGGCTACACCTTC.

The genes are TRBV19 and TRBJ2-1; the match to TRBD2 covers 7 bases. Germline V CDR1 and CDR2: LNHDA, SQIVND (reference sequence). After removal of 2 bases from V and 7 bases from J, the junction contained 5 bases not matched to a gene. This CDR3 has 14 residues. This chain's CDR3 is CASSIQRGPNEQFF. In DNA form, the CDR3 reads TGTGCCAGTAGTATACAGCGGGGCCCTAATGAGCAGTTCTTC.

The chain employs TRBV5-1 and TRBJ2-5; a weak D match, TRBD1 (6 bases). Germline CDR1 SGHRS, CDR2 YFSETQ. With 1 base removed from V and 3 bases from J, the gap between germline ends came to 10 bases. The CDR3 spans 14 residues. The CDR3 protein is CASSLSGQKETQYF. CDR3 sequence (DNA): TGCGCCAGCAGCTTGTCGGGACAAAAAGAGACCCAGTACTTC. Complete variable domain (other parts from reference TRBV5-1 and TRBJ2-5): KAGVTQTPRYLIKTRGQQVTLSCSPISGHRSVSWYQQTPGQGLQFLFEYFSETQRNKGNFPGRFSGRQFSNSRSEMNVSTLELGDSALYLCASSLSGQKETQYFGPGTRLLVL.

The chain carries TRBV6-5 and TRBJ2-7; 9 bases are a match to TRBD1. Germline CDR1 reads MNHEY; CDR2 reads SVGAGI. J was trimmed by 7 bases and V by 1 base; bases with no gene match: 8. The CDR3 has 15 residues. The CDR3 bases are TGTGCCAGCAGTTACTTAGGGACAGGGACTAATGAGCAGTACTTC. Residues: CASSYLGTGTNEQYF.

This chain links TRBV19 with TRBJ1-2; 9 nucleotides match TRBD1. Germline lookup yields CDR1 LNHDA and CDR2 SQIVND (reference sequence). V was pared by 5 bases and J by 8 bases, with 9 bases of the junction left unmatched. The CDR3 is 14 amino acids. The CDR3 is CASSLTRDRVGYTF. In DNA form, the CDR3 reads TGTGCCAGTAGTTTAACACGGGACAGGGTAGGCTACACCTTC.

The V and J genes are TRBV30 and TRBJ2-2, with D possibly matching TRBD1 (6 bases). V lost 1 base and J lost 4, with 10 bases in between. Germline V gives CDR1 GTSNPN, CDR2 SVGIG (reference sequence). The CDR3 is made up of 14 amino acids. As DNA, the CDR3 is TGTGCCTGGAGTGACAGGGTTAGCACCGGGGAGCTGTTTTTT. Amino acid sequence: CAWSDRVSTGELFF.

The chain uses TRBV28 and TRBJ2-7; no firm D call. The CDR3 covers 20 residues. V was trimmed by 4 bases and J by 4 bases, leaving 32 bases between them. The V gene's germline CDR1 is MDHEN and CDR2 SYDVKM. CDR3 DNA: TGTGCCAGCAGTTCCCCCTGGGCCACTTATATCGGCAAAATTCATTACGAGCAGTACTTC. This translates into CASSSPWATYIGKIHYEQYF.

The chain carries TRBV11-1 and TRBJ2-7, with 11 bases that match TRBD2. The V segment lost 2 bases and the J segment 4 bases; nucleotides outside the gene matches: 4. CDR3 length: 15 residues. Per the germline V gene, CDR1 is SGHAT and CDR2 is FQDESV (reference sequence). The CDR3 nucleotides are TGTGCCAGCAGCTTACCGGGACTAGCGGATTACGAGCAGTACTTC. It is translated as CASSLPGLADYEQYF. The complete variable domain, with remaining parts taken from reference TRBV11-1 and TRBJ2-7, reads EAEVAQSPRYKITEKSQAVAFWCDPISGHATLYWYRQILGQGPELLVQFQDESVVDDSQLPKDRFSAERLKGVDSTLKIQPAELGDSAMYLCASSLPGLADYEQYFGPGTRLTVT.

The chain joins TRBV6-5 to TRBJ1-2; TRBD1 matches 10 bases. Losses at the gene ends were 5 bases for V and 6 bases for J; bases not matched to a gene: 6. The CDR3 length is 14 residues. The germline gives CDR1 MNHEY, CDR2 SVGAGI. DNA of the CDR3: TGTGCCAGCAGTGGACAGGGGGGCACTCATGGCTACACCTTC. It codes for CASSGQGGTHGYTF.

This rearrangement joins TRBV19 to TRBJ2-5; the match to TRBD1 covers 9 bases. The J call may be mistaken, given a closer DNA end match to TRBJ2-7. The CDR3 sequence is 14 residues long. Germline V gives CDR1 LNHDA, CDR2 SQIVND (reference sequence). CDR3 amino acids: CASKEGTGFSEQYF. The CDR3 bases are TGTGCCAGTAAGGAAGGGACAGGGTTCAGCGAGCAGTACTTC.

This chain connects TRBV7-9 to TRBJ1-1; the match to TRBD1 covers 7 bases. CDR1 and CDR2 from the germline V gene are SEHNR and FQNEAQ (reference sequence). This CDR3 has 13 residues. V lost 3 bases, J lost 4 bases, and 2 bases stayed unmatched. CDR3 in DNA: TGTGCCAGCAGCTTGAGACAGGGCACTGAAGCTTTCTTT. Translating gives CASSLRQGTEAFF.

The chain couples TRBV5-1 to TRBJ2-3, with D maybe TRBD1 (6 bases). The CDR3 is made up of 17 amino acids. V lost 3 bases, J lost 0 bases, and 17 bases lay in between. CDR1 is SGHRS, CDR2 YFSETQ, per germline. CDR3 nucleotide sequence: TGCGCCAGCAGCTCCAGAAGACAGGAACGTAGCACAGATACGCAGTATTTT. Translating it yields CASSSRRQERSTDTQYF.

The chain has TRBV14 and TRBJ1-2, with D unclear. CDR1 is SGHDN, CDR2 FVKESK, per germline. This CDR3 has 15 amino acids. Deletions cut 4 bases from V and 0 bases from J, with 12 bases between. CDR3 protein: CASSRPGTANYGYTF. The CDR3 DNA follows: TGTGCCAGCAGCCGCCCGGGAACTGCTAACTATGGCTACACCTTC.

The chain uses TRBV6-1 and TRBJ1-1; 7 bases are a match to TRBD1. Germline V gene lookup returns CDR1 MNHNS and CDR2 SASEGT. Unmatched junction bases numbered 6, after V lost 8 bases and J lost 3 bases. The CDR3 contains 13 residues. This CDR3 reads CASRGQVDTEAFF. CDR3 DNA sequence: TGTGCCAGCCGAGGACAGGTAGACACTGAAGCTTTCTTT.

V and J are TRBV30 and TRBJ1-1; a weak D match, TRBD1 (5 bases). Germline CDR1 and CDR2: GTSNPN and SVGIG (reference sequence). This CDR3 is built from 12 residues. V was trimmed by 3 bases and J by 7 bases, leaving 12 bases between them. This CDR3 reads CAWSPGHFEAFF. The CDR3, as DNA: TGTGCCTGGAGCCCCGGACATTTTGAAGCTTTCTTT.

The rearrangement joins TRBV19 to TRBJ1-5; tentatively, D is TRBD1 (5 bases). CDR3 length: 15 amino acids. V lost 4 bases to trimming and J lost 7 bases, with 17 bases between them. The germline CDR1 and CDR2 sequences are LNHDA and SQIVND (reference sequence). As DNA, the CDR3 is TGTGCCAGTAGTAGGAAAGTCAGGGAACGGCAGCCCCAGCATTTT. Its protein product is CASSRKVRERQPQHF.

The V gene is TRBV13, the J gene TRBJ2-1; TRBD2 agrees at 12 bases. Trimming cost V 1 base and J 1 base; bases outside gene matches: 8. Germline V gene sequence: CDR1 PRHDT, CDR2 FYEKMQ (reference sequence). The CDR3 covers 19 residues. The CDR3 DNA follows: TGTGCCAGCAGCTTAGAGACTAGCGGGAGATACGGGTCCTACAATGAGCAGTTCTTC. Residues: CASSLETSGRYGSYNEQFF. Looking up the rest from reference TRBV13 and TRBJ2-1 gives the full variable domain: AAGVIQSPRHLIKEKRETATLKCYPIPRHDTVYWYQQGPGQDPQFLISFYEKMQSDKGSIPDRFSAQQFSDYHSELNMSSLELGDSALYFCASSLETSGRYGSYNEQFFGPGTRLTVL.